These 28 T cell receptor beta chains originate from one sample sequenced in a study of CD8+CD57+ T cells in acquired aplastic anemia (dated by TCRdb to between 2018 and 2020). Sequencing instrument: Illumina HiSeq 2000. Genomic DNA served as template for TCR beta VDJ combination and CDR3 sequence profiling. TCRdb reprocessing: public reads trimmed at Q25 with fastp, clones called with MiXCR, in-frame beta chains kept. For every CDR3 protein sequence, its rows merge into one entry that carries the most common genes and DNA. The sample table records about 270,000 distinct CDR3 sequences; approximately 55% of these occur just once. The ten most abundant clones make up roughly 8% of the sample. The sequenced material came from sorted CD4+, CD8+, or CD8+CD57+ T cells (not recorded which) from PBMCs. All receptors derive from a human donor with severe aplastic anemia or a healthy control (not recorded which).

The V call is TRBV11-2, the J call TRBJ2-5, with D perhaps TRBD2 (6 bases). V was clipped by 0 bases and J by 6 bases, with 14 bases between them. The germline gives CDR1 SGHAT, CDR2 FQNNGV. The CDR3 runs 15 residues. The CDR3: CASSLDLGGLKTQYF. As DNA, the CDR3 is TGTGCCAGCAGCTTAGATCTCGGGGGTTTGAAGACCCAGTACTTC.

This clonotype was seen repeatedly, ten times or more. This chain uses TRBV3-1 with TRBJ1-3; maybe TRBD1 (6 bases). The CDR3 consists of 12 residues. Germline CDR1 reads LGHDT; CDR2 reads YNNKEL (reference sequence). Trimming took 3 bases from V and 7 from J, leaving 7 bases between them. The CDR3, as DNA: TGTGCCAGCAGCCAGGGGGCCAACACCATATATTTT. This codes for CASSQGANTIYF. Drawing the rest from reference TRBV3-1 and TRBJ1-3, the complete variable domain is DTAVSQTPKYLVTQMGNDKSIKCEQNLGHDTMYWYKQDSKKFLKIMFSYNNKELIINETVPNRFSPKSPDKAHLNLHINSLELGDSAVYFCASSQGANTIYFGEGSWLTVV.

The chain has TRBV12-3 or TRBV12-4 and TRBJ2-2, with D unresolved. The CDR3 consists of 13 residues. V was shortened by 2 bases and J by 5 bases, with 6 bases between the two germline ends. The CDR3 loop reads CASSLQETGELFF. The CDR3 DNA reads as TGTGCCAGCAGTTTACAGGAAACCGGGGAGCTGTTTTTT.

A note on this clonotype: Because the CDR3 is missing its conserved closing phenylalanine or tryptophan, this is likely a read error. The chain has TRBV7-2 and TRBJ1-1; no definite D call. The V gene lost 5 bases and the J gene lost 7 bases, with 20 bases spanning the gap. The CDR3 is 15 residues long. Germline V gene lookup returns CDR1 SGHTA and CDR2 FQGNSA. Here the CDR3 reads CASSTPAGVRVEAFL. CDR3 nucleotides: TGTGCCAGCAGCACCCCCGCCGGAGTGCGGGTTGAAGCTTTCCTT.

CDR3 nucleotide sequence: TGCAGTGCTTTTCTCAGCCCTGAGCAGTTCTTC. Its translation: CSAFLSPEQFF. The chain couples TRBV20-1 to TRBJ2-1; D is unclear. The CDR3 contains 11 residues. Germline V gene sequence: CDR1 DFQATT, CDR2 SNEGSKA (reference sequence). The V and J ends lost 5 bases and 9 bases respectively, with 11 bases between them.

CDR3 sequence (DNA): TGCGCCAGCAGCCAAGAGCAGGGCCCACAGGCTTTCTTT. Amino acid sequence: CASSQEQGPQAFF. This chain joins TRBV5-1 and TRBJ1-1, with TRBD1 as a possible D gene (5 bases). Trimming took off 4 bases at V and 11 bases at J, with 18 bases between the two ends. Germline lookup yields CDR1 SGHRS and CDR2 YFSETQ. The CDR3 consists of 13 residues.

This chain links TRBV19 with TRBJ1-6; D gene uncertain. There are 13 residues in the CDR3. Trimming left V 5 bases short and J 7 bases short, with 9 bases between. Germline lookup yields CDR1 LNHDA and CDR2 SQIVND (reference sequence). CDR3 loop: CASSRADNSPLHF. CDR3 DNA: TGTGCCAGTAGTCGGGCAGACAATTCACCCCTCCACTTT.

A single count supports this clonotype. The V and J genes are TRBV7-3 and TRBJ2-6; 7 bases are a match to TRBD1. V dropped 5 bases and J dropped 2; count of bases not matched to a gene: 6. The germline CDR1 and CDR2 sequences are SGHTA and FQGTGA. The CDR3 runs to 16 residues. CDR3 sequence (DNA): TGTGCCAGCAGCCCTCACACAGGGGCTGGGGCCAACGTCCTGACTTTC. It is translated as CASSPHTGAGANVLTF. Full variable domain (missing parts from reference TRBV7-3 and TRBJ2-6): GAGVSQTPSNKVTEKGKYVELRCDPISGHTALYWYRQSLGQGPEFLIYFQGTGAADDSGLPNDRFFAVRPEGSVSTLKIQRTERGDSAVYLCASSPHTGAGANVLTFGAGSRLTVL.

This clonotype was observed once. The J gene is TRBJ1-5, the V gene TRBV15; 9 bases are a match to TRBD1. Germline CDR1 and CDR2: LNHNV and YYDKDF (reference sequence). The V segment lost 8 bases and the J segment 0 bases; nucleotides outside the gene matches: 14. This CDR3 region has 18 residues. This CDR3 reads CATSAGTGLTYSNQPQHF. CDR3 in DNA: TGTGCCACCTCCGCTGGGACAGGGCTCACCTATAGCAATCAGCCCCAGCATTTT.

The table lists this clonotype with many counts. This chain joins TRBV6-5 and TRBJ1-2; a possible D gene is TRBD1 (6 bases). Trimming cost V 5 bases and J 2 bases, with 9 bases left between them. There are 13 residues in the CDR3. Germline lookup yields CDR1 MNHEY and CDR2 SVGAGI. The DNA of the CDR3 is TGTGCCAGCAGTCTACAGGGCAACTATGGCTACACCTTC. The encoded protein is CASSLQGNYGYTF.

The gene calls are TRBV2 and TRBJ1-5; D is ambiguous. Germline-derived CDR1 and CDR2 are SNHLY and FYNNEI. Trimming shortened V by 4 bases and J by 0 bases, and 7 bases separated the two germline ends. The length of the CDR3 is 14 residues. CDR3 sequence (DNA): TGTGCCAGCAGTGGACCGAATAGCAATCAGCCCCAGCATTTT. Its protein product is CASSGPNSNQPQHF.

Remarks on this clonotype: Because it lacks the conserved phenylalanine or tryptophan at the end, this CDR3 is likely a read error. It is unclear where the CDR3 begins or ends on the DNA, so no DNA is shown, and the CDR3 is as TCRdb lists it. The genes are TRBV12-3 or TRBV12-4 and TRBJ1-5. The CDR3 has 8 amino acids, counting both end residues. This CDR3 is CASSPPRI.

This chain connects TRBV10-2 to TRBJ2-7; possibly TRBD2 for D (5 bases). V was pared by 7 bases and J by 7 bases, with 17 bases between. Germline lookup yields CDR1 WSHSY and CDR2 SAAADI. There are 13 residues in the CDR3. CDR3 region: CASNRVQGREQYF. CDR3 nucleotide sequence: TGCGCCAGCAACCGGGTCCAAGGGAGAGAGCAGTACTTC.

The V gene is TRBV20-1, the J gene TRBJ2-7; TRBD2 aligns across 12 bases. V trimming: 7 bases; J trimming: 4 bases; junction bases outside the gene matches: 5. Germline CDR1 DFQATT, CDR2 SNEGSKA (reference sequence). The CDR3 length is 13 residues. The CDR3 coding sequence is TGCAGTGTTCTAGCGGGGGGGCAGTACGAGCAGTACTTC. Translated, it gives CSVLAGGQYEQYF.

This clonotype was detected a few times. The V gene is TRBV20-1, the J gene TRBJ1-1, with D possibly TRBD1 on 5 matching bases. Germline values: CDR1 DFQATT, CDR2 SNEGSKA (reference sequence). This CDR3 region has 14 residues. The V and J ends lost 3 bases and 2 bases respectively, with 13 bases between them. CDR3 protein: CSAREGSVNTEAFF. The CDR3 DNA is TGCAGTGCTAGGGAGGGGTCAGTTAACACTGAAGCTTTCTTT.

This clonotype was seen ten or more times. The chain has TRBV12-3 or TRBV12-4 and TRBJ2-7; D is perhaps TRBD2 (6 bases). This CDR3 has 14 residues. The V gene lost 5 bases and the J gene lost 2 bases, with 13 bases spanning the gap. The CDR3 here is CASSKLAPTYEQYF. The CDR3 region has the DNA TGTGCCAGCAGTAAACTAGCTCCGACCTACGAGCAGTACTTC.

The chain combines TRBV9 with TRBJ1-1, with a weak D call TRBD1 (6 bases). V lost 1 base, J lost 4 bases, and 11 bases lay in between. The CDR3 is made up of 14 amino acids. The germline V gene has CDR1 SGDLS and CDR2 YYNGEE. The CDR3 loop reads CASSVHRASTEAFF. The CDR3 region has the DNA TGTGCCAGCAGCGTACACAGGGCGAGCACTGAAGCTTTCTTT.

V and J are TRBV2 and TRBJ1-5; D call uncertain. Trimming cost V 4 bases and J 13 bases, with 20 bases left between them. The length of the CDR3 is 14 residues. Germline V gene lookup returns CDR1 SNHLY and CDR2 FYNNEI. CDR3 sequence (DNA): TGTGCCAGCAGTGGAGAGAGGGTAAATCAGCAACAGCATTTT. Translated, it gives CASSGERVNQQQHF.

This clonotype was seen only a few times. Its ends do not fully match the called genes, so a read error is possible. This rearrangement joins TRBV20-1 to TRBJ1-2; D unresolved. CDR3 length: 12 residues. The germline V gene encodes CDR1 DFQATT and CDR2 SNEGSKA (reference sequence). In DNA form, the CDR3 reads TGCAGTGCAAAGATCGGGCAGACCTTGGCTTACTTC. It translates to CSAKIGQTLAYF.

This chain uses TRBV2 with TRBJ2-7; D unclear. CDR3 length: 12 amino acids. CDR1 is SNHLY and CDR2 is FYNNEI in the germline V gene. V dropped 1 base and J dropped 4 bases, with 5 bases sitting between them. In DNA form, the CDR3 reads TGTGCCAGCAGTGAAGAGGAGTACGAGCAGTACTTC. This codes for CASSEEEYEQYF. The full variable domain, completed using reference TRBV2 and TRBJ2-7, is EPEVTQTPSHQVTQMGQEVILRCVPISNHLYFYWYRQILGQKVEFLVSFYNNEISEKSEIFDDQFSVERPDGSNFTLKIRSTKLEDSAMYFCASSEEEYEQYFGPGTRLTVT.

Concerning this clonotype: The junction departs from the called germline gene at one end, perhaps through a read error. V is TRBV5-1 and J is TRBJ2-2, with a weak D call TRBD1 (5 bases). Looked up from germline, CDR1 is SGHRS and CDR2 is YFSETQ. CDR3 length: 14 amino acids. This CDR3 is CASSLEQAVGELFF. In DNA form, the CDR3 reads TGTGCCAGCAGCTTGGAACAGGCGGTCGGGGAGCTGTTTTTT.

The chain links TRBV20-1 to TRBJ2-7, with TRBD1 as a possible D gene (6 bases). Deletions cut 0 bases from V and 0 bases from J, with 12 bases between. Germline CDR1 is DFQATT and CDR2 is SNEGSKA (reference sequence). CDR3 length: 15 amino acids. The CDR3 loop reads CSARDPGVSSYEQYF. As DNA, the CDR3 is TGCAGTGCTAGAGATCCAGGGGTGAGCTCCTACGAGCAGTACTTC.

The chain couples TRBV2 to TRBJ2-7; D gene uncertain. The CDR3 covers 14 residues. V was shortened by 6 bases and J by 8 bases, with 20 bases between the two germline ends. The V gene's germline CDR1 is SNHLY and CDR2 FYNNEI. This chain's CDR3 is CASRVGNNQPQQYF. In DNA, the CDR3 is TGTGCCAGCAGGGTAGGGAACAATCAGCCCCAGCAGTACTTC.

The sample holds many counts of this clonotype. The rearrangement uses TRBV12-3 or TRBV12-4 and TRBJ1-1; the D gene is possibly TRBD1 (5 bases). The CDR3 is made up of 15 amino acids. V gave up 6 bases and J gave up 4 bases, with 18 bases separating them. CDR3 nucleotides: TGTGCCAGCAGGTTTTGGGAAGGGGTTCGCACTGAAGCTTTCTTT. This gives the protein CASRFWEGVRTEAFF.

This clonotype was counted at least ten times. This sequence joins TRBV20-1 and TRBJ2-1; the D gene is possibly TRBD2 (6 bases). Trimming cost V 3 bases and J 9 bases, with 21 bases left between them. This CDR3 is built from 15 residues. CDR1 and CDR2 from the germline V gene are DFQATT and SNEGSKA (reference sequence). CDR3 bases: TGCAGTGCTAGCCCATGGGCGGGGCCTCTCGGTGAGCAGTTCTTC. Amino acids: CSASPWAGPLGEQFF.

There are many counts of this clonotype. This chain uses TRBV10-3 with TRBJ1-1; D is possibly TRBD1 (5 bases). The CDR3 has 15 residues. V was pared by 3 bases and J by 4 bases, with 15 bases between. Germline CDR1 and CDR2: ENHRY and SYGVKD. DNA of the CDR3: TGTGCCATCAGTGAACGGACGGACAAAATCACTGAAGCTTTCTTT. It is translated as CAISERTDKITEAFF.

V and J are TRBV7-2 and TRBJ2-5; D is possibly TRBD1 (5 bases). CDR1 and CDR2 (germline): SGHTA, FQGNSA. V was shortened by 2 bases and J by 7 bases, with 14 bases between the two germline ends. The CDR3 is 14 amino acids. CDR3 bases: TGTGCCAGCAGCTTACTTGGGGCAGATGCGACCCAGTACTTC. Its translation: CASSLLGADATQYF.

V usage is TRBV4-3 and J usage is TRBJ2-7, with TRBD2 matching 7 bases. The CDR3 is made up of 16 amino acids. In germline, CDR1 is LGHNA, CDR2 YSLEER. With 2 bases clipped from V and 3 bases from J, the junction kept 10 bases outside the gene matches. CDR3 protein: CASSQNRGSQVYEQYF. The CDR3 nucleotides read TGCGCCAGCAGCCAAAACCGCGGGAGCCAGGTCTACGAGCAGTACTTC.